Reported below is one T cell receptor beta chain. The antigen remains undetermined. The assay was immunoSEQ multiplex PCR, and TCRdb's table has in-frame clones only and misses some. The sample lists about 97,000 clones, around 90% seen once, with 7.5% in the top ten. These data come from a study of T cell responses to AZD1222 COVID-19 vaccine. Study observations and caveats: Only six individuals given AZD1222 were seropositive at baseline.

The CDR3 covers 15 residues. Deletions cut 3 bases from V and 4 bases from J, with 13 bases between. Per the germline V gene, CDR1 is KGHSH and CDR2 is LQKENI. The V gene is TRBV18, the J gene TRBJ1-5; weak D call: TRBD1 (5 bases). This sequence was found in an adult in good health. The source material was peripheral blood, sampled on day 0 of AZD1222 vaccination. CDR3 coding DNA: TGTGCCAGCTCACCGATATCGGGGGAGAATCAGCCCCAGCATTTT. The encoded protein is CASSPISGENQPQHF.